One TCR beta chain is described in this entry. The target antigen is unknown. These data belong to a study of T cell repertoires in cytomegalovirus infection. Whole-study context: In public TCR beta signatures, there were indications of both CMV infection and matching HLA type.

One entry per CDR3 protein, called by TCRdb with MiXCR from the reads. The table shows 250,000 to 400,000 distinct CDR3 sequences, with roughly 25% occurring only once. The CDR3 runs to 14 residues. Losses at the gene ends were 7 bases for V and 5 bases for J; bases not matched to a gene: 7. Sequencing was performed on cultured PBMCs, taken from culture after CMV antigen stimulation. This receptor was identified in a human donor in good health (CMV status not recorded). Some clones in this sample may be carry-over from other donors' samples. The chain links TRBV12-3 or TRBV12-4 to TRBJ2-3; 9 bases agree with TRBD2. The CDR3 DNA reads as TGTGCCAGCATGGTAGCGGGAGTGATAGATACGCAGTATTTT. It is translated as CASMVAGVIDTQYF.